The 10 T cell receptor beta chains below come from one sample, sequenced in a study of Graves' ophthalmopathy and Graves' hyperthyroidism. From RNA, the CDR3 regions of TCR beta chains were amplified and sequenced. HTBI primers served in a first-round RT-PCR, which a second-round multiplex PCR followed. TCRdb re-analysed the multiplex PCR reads in MiXCR, keeping a single row per CDR3 protein. The sample consists of 650,000 to 900,000 distinct CDR3 sequences, approximately 40% of them appearing once. The sequenced sample consisted of peripheral blood. The receptors derive from an adult man with Graves' ophthalmopathy.

The J gene is TRBJ2-2, the V gene TRBV25-1; D is uncertain. The germline V and J ends were trimmed by 5 bases and 5 bases, with 12 bases remaining between them. Germline assignment: CDR1 MGHDK and CDR2 SYGVNS. The CDR3 loop spans 14 amino acids. The CDR3 loop reads CASSFTAVTGELFF. DNA of the CDR3: TGTGCCAGCAGTTTTACGGCTGTTACCGGGGAGCTGTTTTTT.

In this sample, this clonotype turned up many times. V and J are TRBV7-9 and TRBJ2-6; no firm D call. Germline loops: CDR1 SEHNR, CDR2 FQNEAQ (reference sequence). Trimming cost V 6 bases and J 4 bases, with 13 bases left between them. The CDR3 runs to 15 residues. CDR3 coding DNA: TGTGCCAGCAGTTCGACACTCGTCGGGGCCAACGTCCTGACTTTC. It translates to CASSSTLVGANVLTF.

This clonotype was recorded many times. V is TRBV20-1 and J is TRBJ1-6, with a tentative D call TRBD1 (5 bases). The CDR3 length is 16 residues. V lost 6 bases and J lost 7, with 22 bases in between. Germline V gene data show CDR1 as DFQATT and CDR2 as SNEGSKA (reference sequence). The CDR3 sequence: CSAPTLGQIGNSPLHF. The CDR3, as DNA: TGCAGTGCACCCACGTTGGGGCAGATAGGCAATTCACCCCTCCACTTT.

This clonotype was recorded at least ten times. This sequence joins TRBV2 and TRBJ2-7; 7 bases fit TRBD1. V lost 6 bases to trimming and J lost 9 bases; unmatched junction nucleotides: 14. In germline, CDR1 is SNHLY, CDR2 FYNNEI. CDR3 length: 14 amino acids. In DNA, the CDR3 is TGTGCCAGCAGCGTGACACAGGGGAACTCCGGGCAGTACTTC. As protein: CASSVTQGNSGQYF.

As for this clonotype: Germline and junction disagree at one end, which may indicate a read error. The CDR3 spells CASSSRTSGYRPYEQYF. The CDR3 DNA reads TGTGCCAGCAGTTCCCGGACTAGCGGGTACCGACCCTACGAGCAGTACTTC. The chain links TRBV10-3 to TRBJ2-7, with TRBD2 matching 11 bases. CDR1 is ENHRY, CDR2 SYGVKD, per germline. This CDR3 comprises 17 residues.

CDR3 protein: CSGVIWPYQETQYF. The CDR3, as DNA: TGCAGTGGAGTTATTTGGCCCTACCAAGAGACCCAGTACTTC. This chain uses TRBV20-1 with TRBJ2-5, with D uncertain. In germline, CDR1 is DFQATT, CDR2 SNEGSKA (reference sequence). V was shortened by 7 bases and J by 0 bases, with 15 bases between the two germline ends. The CDR3 extends over 14 amino acids.

This clonotype was detected many times. The V call is TRBV20-1, the J call TRBJ1-5, with TRBD1 matching 9 bases. The CDR3 consists of 13 residues. The germline V gene encodes CDR1 DFQATT and CDR2 SNEGSKA (reference sequence). V was pared by 5 bases and J by 5 bases, with 4 bases of the junction left unmatched. CDR3 region: CSAVRDRDQPQHF. DNA for the CDR3: TGCAGTGCTGTCCGGGACAGGGATCAGCCCCAGCATTTT.

This rearrangement joins TRBV7-2 to TRBJ2-7; possibly TRBD1 for D (6 bases). The V gene's germline CDR1 is SGHTA and CDR2 FQGNSA. The V end was cut by 0 bases, the J end by 3 bases, with 12 bases between. This CDR3 comprises 15 residues. The CDR3 spells CASSLAGQRNYEQYF. The CDR3 nucleotides read TGTGCCAGCAGCTTAGCAGGACAGCGTAACTACGAGCAGTACTTC.

The rearrangement uses TRBV7-9 and TRBJ2-2, with D perhaps TRBD1 (6 bases). V lost 6 bases and J lost 7, with 21 bases in between. The CDR3 covers 16 residues. From germline, CDR1 is SEHNR and CDR2 FQNEAQ (reference sequence). CDR3 nucleotide sequence: TGTGCCAGCAGTTATAGGCCCACAGGGTCTAACGGGGAGCTGTTTTTT. This translates into CASSYRPTGSNGELFF.

The rearrangement links TRBV7-9 to TRBJ1-1, with 9 bases matching TRBD1. Germline CDR1 is SEHNR and CDR2 is FQNEAQ (reference sequence). V lost 8 bases and J lost 3; bases outside the gene matches: 4. CDR3 length equals 13 residues. CDR3 sequence: CASGRTGDTEAFF. CDR3 sequence (DNA): TGTGCCAGCGGCCGGACAGGGGACACTGAAGCTTTCTTT.